The source of this T cell receptor beta chain is a study of human T cells and chemical hapten exposure. This sample's time point: patch test 3, about 24 weeks after DPC sensitization. Treatment described: therapeutic diphenylcyclopropenone sensitization with weekly scalp DPC. To note about this clonotype: The target antigen is unknown.

General study points: Expanded TCRs were compared with controls, and the expanded TCRs formed significantly more large CDR3 similarity clusters.

The CDR3 consists of 16 residues. Trimming took off 7 bases at V and 7 bases at J, with 23 bases between the two ends. Germline V gene sequence: CDR1 SEHNR, CDR2 FQNEAQ (reference sequence). As originally analysed: Samples contained a median of roughly 96,000 TCRs, with a range of about 20,000 to 750,000. TCRdb fed the RACE reads into MiXCR, producing one record per CDR3 protein. The V and J calls here are based on TCRdb, not the publication. The sample consists of about 170,000 distinct CDR3 sequences, about a quarter of them appearing once. Here the sequenced sample was whole blood, taken in connection with sensitization to the hapten diphenylcyclopropenone (DPC). The chain employs TRBV7-9 and TRBJ2-1; D perhaps matches TRBD2 (5 bases). The source is a woman aged 18-29 years with alopecia areata. Some clones in this sample may be carry-over from other donors' samples. Here the CDR3 DNA reads TGTGCCAGCATTTCCTCCGCCCGGGGTCAGAGGAATGAGCAGTTCTTC. Its protein product is CASISSARGQRNEQFF.